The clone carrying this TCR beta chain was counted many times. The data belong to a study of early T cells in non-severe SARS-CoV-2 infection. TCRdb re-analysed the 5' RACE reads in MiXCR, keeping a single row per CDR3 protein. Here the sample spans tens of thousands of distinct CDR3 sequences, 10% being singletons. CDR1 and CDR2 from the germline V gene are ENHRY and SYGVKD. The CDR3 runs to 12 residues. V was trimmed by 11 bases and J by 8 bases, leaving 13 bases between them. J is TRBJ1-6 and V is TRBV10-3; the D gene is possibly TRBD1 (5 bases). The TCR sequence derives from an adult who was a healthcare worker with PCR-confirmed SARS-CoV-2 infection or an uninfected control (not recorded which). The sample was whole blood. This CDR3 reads CAVRDFDSPLHF. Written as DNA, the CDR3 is TGTGCCGTTAGGGACTTCGATTCACCCCTCCACTTT.